This passage covers 10 T cell receptor beta chains from one sample sequenced in a study of OX40 agonist ivuxolimab in advanced cancers. The table came from immunoSEQ multiplex PCR; TCRdb's copy has only in-frame clones and leaves some out. This repertoire shows about 100,000 clones, about 91% found once; its top ten account for approximately 0.16%. The starting material was CD4+ or CD8+ T cells sorted from blood, obtained in a trial of the OX40 agonist ivuxolimab. Every receptor here comes from an adult with an advanced solid tumor such as melanoma, head and neck, liver or kidney cancer.

The chain couples TRBV4-1 to TRBJ1-4, with 8 bases lining up with TRBD1. CDR1 is MGHRA and CDR2 is YSYEKL in the germline V gene. The CDR3 has 14 amino acids. The V and J ends lost 3 bases and 6 bases, in that order; junction bases with no gene match: 3. The CDR3, as DNA: TGCGCCAGCAGCCAGGACAGGGTAGATGAAAAACTGTTTTTT. It specifies CASSQDRVDEKLFF.

The rearrangement joins TRBV2 to TRBJ2-2; 12 nucleotides align to TRBD2. The CDR3 runs 14 residues. Germline values: CDR1 SNHLY, CDR2 FYNNEI. With 8 bases clipped from V and 6 bases from J, the junction kept 4 bases outside the gene matches. CDR3 sequence reads: CASASGGASGELFF. The DNA for the CDR3 is TGTGCCAGCGCTAGCGGGGGGGCGTCCGGGGAGCTGTTTTTT.

This chain connects TRBV7-8 to TRBJ2-1; D might be TRBD1 (6 bases). Germline V gives CDR1 SGHVS, CDR2 FQNEAQ. Trimming took off 5 bases at V and 1 base at J, with 12 bases between the two ends. The CDR3 covers 15 residues. The CDR3 DNA sequence: TGTGCCAGCAGCGCGGACAGCCGTTCCTACAATGAGCAGTTCTTC. It specifies CASSADSRSYNEQFF.

The chain combines TRBV19 with TRBJ2-7; D is possibly TRBD1 or TRBD2 (5 bases each). The germline CDR1 and CDR2 sequences are LNHDA and SQIVND (reference sequence). V was pared by 9 bases and J by 2 bases, with 14 bases between. The CDR3 covers 13 residues. CDR3 loop: CASAPGAPYEQYF. The DNA for the CDR3 is TGTGCCAGCGCCCCCGGGGCCCCCTACGAGCAGTACTTC.

The chain employs TRBV6-1 and TRBJ1-1; TRBD1 matches at 10 bases. This CDR3 has 15 amino acids. Trimming at V came to 3 bases and at J to 4 bases, leaving 5 bases not matched to a gene. CDR1 is MNHNS and CDR2 is SASEGT in the germline V gene. The CDR3 nucleotides read TGTGCCAGCAGTGACCGACAGGGGGCGCGCACTGAAGCTTTCTTT. Translation gives CASSDRQGARTEAFF.

The chain recombines TRBV9 with TRBJ2-2; D uncertain. The CDR3 is 14 amino acids. Germline values: CDR1 SGDLS, CDR2 YYNGEE. The germline V and J ends were trimmed by 6 bases and 4 bases, with 13 bases remaining between them. The CDR3 DNA reads as TGTGCCAGCACCCCCCCCACAAGCACCGGGGAGCTGTTTTTT. This gives the protein CASTPPTSTGELFF. Full variable domain (rest looked up from reference TRBV9 and TRBJ2-2): DSGVTQTPKHLITATGQRVTLRCSPRSGDLSVYWYQQSLDQGLQFLIQYYNGEERAKGNILERFSAQQFPDLHSELNLSSLELGDSALYFCASTPPTSTGELFFGEGSRLTVL.

The rearrangement uses TRBV19 and TRBJ2-7, with D uncertain. From germline, CDR1 is LNHDA and CDR2 SQIVND (reference sequence). The V end was cut by 3 bases, the J end by 1 base, with 7 bases between. CDR3 length: 13 residues. The CDR3 DNA reads as TGTGCCAGTAGTATTACAGTTTCCTACGAGCAGTACTTC. It specifies CASSITVSYEQYF.

This chain connects TRBV7-3 to TRBJ1-1; 8 bases agree with TRBD1. Germline-derived CDR1 and CDR2 are SGHTA and FQGTGA. The CDR3 has 13 residues. The trim removed 4 bases at V and 6 bases at J, leaving 4 bases unmatched. In DNA, the CDR3 is TGTGCCAGCAGCTACCTACAGGGGGCTGAAGCTTTCTTT. Translation gives CASSYLQGAEAFF. Full variable domain (missing parts from reference TRBV7-3 and TRBJ1-1): GAGVSQTPSNKVTEKGKYVELRCDPISGHTALYWYRQSLGQGPEFLIYFQGTGAADDSGLPNDRFFAVRPEGSVSTLKIQRTERGDSAVYLCASSYLQGAEAFFGQGTRLTVV.

A single count supports this clone. This chain connects TRBV25-1 to TRBJ1-2, with 11 bases that match TRBD1. Trimming removed 8 bases from V and 4 bases from J; junction bases left unmatched: 0. From germline, CDR1 is MGHDK and CDR2 SYGVNS. The CDR3 covers 12 residues. This CDR3 reads CASGQGAYGYTF. DNA of the CDR3: TGTGCCAGCGGACAGGGGGCCTATGGCTACACCTTC.

CDR3 nucleotides: TGTGCCAGCAGCAGGGACCTCCAAGAGACCCAGTACTTC. This encodes CASSRDLQETQYF. The rearrangement joins TRBV7-9 to TRBJ2-5, with D perhaps given as TRBD1 or TRBD2 (5 bases each). The CDR3 is 13 residues long. Per germline, CDR1 SEHNR and CDR2 FQNEAQ (reference sequence). V shed 5 bases and J shed 1 base, with 8 bases lying between them. Based on the CDR3 plus reference TRBV7-9 and TRBJ2-5, the full variable domain is DTGVSQNPRHKITKRGQNVTFRCDPISEHNRLYWYRQTLGQGPEFLTYFQNEAQLEKSRLLSDRFSAERPKGSFSTLEIQRTEQGDSAMYLCASSRDLQETQYFGPGTRLLVL.